The clone carrying this TCR beta chain occurred many times. The antigen is not known. The entry originates in a study of human T cells and chemical hapten exposure. Study results and limitations: Expanded TCRs created a significantly greater count of big CDR3 similarity clusters than controls did.

Library construction involved attaching unique molecular identifiers to individual cDNA molecules, which allowed quantitative, reproducible TCR counting. TCRdb redid the calling of the RACE reads with MiXCR, one entry per CDR3 protein. The sample holds just over 350,000 distinct CDR3 sequences, under 6.5% seen once. Time point defined: patch test 2, 6 weeks after DPC sensitization. Treatment defined: therapeutic diphenylcyclopropenone sensitization with weekly scalp DPC. Each donor was an alopecia patient between 18 and 70 years of age who qualified for DPC. This specimen consisted of whole blood, obtained in connection with sensitization to the hapten diphenylcyclopropenone (DPC). The sequence was collected from a woman aged 18 to 35 with alopecia areata. Some clones in this sample may be carry-over from other donors' samples.

The CDR3, as DNA: TGTGCCATCAGTGTAGGACAGGGGAGTAGCTATGGCTACACCTTC. This codes for CAISVGQGSSYGYTF. V usage is TRBV10-3 and J usage is TRBJ1-2, with TRBD1 matching 9 bases. Germline V gives CDR1 ENHRY, CDR2 SYGVKD. V lost 4 bases and J lost 4; bases outside the gene matches: 7. The CDR3 extends over 15 amino acids.